This T cell receptor (beta chain) is drawn from a study of T cells in Graves' hyperthyroidism and ophthalmopathy. Amplified TCR beta CDR3 regions came from RNA transcripts. The HTBI primer set served for first-round RT-PCR of the TCR CDR3. TCRdb reanalysed the multiplex PCR reads using MiXCR and keeps one entry per CDR3 protein. Of over 650,000 distinct CDR3 sequences listed, 45% are singletons. This clonotype was counted at least ten times. The germline V gene encodes CDR1 SGHVS and CDR2 FQNEAQ. CDR3 length: 14 residues. Trimming removed 3 bases from V and 4 bases from J; junction bases left unmatched: 5.

Sequenced material: peripheral blood or thyroid tissue (not recorded which). The TCR was taken from an adult man with Graves' disease, either hyperthyroidism or ophthalmopathy (not recorded which). The chain is built from TRBV7-8 and TRBJ2-7, with 8 bases that match TRBD1. CDR3 protein: CASSFGQGPYEQYF. The CDR3 nucleotides read TGTGCCAGCAGCTTCGGACAGGGACCGTACGAGCAGTACTTC. The whole variable domain, remainder taken from reference TRBV7-8 and TRBJ2-7, is GAGVSQSPRYKVAKRGQDVALRCDPISGHVSLFWYQQALGQGPEFLTYFQNEAQLDKSGLPSDRFFAERPEGSVSTLKIQRTQQEDSAVYLCASSFGQGPYEQYFGPGTRLTVT.